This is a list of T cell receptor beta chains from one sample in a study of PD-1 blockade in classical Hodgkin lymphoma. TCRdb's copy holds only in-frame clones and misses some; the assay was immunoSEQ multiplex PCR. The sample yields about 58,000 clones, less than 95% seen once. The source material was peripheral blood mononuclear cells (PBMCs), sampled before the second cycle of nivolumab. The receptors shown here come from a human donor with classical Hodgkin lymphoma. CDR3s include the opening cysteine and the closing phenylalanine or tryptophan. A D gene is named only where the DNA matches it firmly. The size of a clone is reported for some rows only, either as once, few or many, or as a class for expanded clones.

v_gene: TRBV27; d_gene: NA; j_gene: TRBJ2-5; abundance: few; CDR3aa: CASSLSTGRETQYF; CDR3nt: TGTGCCAGCAGTTTATCAACAGGTCGAGAGACCCAGTACTTC
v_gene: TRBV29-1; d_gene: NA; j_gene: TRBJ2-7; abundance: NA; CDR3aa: CSVLAYEQYF; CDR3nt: TGCAGCGTTTTAGCCTACGAGCAGTACTTC
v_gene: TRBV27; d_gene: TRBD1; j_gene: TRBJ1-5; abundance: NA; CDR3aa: CASSQQGVSDQPQHF; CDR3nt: TGTGCCAGCAGTCAACAGGGGGTCTCTGATCAGCCCCAGCATTTT
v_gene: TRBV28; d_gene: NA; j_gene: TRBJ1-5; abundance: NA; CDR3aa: CASVSTGRVQPQHF; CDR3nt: TGTGCCAGCGTATCCACAGGGAGGGTGCAGCCCCAGCATTTT
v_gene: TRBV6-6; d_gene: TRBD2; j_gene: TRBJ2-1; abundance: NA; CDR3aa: CASSLAGDSYNEQFF; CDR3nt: TGTGCCAGCAGTTTAGCGGGGGACTCCTACAATGAGCAGTTCTTC
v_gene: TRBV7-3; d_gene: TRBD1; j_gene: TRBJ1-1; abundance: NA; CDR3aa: CASSSTGGWLNTEAFF; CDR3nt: TGTGCCAGCAGCTCAACAGGGGGCTGGCTGAACACTGAAGCTTTCTTT
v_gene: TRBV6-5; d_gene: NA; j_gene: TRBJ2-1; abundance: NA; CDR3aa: CASSYWQGPGYEQFF; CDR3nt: TGTGCCAGCAGTTATTGGCAGGGCCCAGGGTATGAGCAGTTCTTC
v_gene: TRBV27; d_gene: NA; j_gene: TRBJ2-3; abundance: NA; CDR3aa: CASPIGWPKTDTQYF; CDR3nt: TGTGCCAGCCCGATTGGTTGGCCCAAAACAGATACGCAGTATTTT
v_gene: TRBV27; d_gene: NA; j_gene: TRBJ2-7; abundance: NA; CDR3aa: CASGLGVREVEQYF; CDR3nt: TGTGCCAGCGGCCTAGGGGTCAGGGAAGTCGAGCAGTACTTC
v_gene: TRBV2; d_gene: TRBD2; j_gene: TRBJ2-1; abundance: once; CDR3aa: CASRASGRFDEQFF; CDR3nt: TGTGCCAGCAGGGCTAGCGGGAGATTCGATGAGCAGTTCTTC
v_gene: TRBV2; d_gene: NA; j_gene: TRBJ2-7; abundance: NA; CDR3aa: CASRASVSSSYEQYF; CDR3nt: TGTGCCAGCAGGGCCTCAGTCAGCAGCTCCTACGAGCAGTACTTC
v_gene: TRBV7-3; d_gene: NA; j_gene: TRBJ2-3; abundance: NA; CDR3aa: CASSFGGDTQYF; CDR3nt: TGTGCCAGCAGCTTTGGTGGAGATACGCAGTATTTT
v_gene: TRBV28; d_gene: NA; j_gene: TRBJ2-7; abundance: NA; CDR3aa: CASSLIIGAYEQYF; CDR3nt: TGTGCCAGCAGTTTAATAATAGGGGCCTACGAGCAGTACTTC
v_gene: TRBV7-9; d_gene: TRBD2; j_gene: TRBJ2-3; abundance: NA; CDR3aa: CASSLGLAGSSTDTQYF; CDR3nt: TGTGCCAGCAGCCTCGGACTAGCGGGGTCTAGCACAGATACGCAGTATTTT
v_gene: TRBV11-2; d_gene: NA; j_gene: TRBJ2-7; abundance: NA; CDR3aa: CASISSMGPEQYF; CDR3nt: TGTGCCAGCATTTCCAGTATGGGCCCCGAGCAGTACTTC
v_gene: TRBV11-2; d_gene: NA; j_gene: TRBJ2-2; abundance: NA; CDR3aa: CASSSWGYGGTGELFF; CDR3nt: TGTGCCAGCAGCTCCTGGGGGTATGGGGGCACCGGGGAGCTGTTTTTT
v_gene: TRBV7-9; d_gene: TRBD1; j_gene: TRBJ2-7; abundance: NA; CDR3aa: CASSLQGAYEQYF; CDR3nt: TGTGCCAGCAGCCTACAGGGGGCCTACGAGCAGTACTTC
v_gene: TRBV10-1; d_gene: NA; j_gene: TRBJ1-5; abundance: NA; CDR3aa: CARSEPRGARNQPQHF; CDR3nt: TGCGCCCGCAGTGAGCCGCGGGGGGCTCGCAATCAGCCCCAGCATTTT
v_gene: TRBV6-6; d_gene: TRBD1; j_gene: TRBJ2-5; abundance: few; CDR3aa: CASPPTRTGGGETQYF; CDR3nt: TGTGCCAGCCCCCCGACTCGGACAGGGGGCGGTGAGACCCAGTACTTC
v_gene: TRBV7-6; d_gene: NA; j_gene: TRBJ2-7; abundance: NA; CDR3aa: CASSLATYGSGWEQYF; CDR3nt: TGTGCCAGCAGCTTAGCTACGTACGGATCGGGGTGGGAGCAGTACTTC
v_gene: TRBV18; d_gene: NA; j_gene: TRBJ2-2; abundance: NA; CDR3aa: CASSPTAVTGELFF; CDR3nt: TGTGCCAGCTCACCAACGGCAGTCACCGGGGAGCTGTTTTTT
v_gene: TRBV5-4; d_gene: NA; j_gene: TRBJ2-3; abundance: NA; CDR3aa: CASSLVAAYTDTQYF; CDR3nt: TGTGCCAGCAGCTTGGTCGCGGCCTACACAGATACGCAGTATTTT
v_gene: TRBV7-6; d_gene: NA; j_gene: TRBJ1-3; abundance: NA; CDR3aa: CASSPEGSSGNTIYF; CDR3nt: TGTGCCAGCAGCCCGGAAGGGAGCTCTGGAAACACCATATATTTT
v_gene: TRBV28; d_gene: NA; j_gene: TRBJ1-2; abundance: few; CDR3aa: CASSSRSGYTF; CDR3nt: TGTGCCAGCAGTTCCCGGTCGGGCTACACCTTC
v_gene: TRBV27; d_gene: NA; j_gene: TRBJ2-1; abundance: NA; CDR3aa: CASSLFPYDGSSYNEQFF; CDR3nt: TGTGCCAGCAGTTTATTCCCCTACGACGGGAGCTCCTACAATGAGCAGTTCTTC
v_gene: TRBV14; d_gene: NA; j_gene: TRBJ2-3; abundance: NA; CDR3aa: CASSRLGGDTQYF; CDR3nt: TGTGCCAGCAGCCGCCTAGGGGGAGATACGCAGTATTTT
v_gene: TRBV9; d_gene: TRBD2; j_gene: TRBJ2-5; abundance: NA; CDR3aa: CASSVGGLAGAPGETQYF; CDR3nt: TGTGCCAGCAGCGTAGGAGGACTAGCGGGGGCTCCCGGGGAGACCCAGTACTTC
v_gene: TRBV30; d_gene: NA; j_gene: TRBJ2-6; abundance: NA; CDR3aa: CAWSTSPGANVLTF; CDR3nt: TGTGCCTGGAGTACCTCCCCTGGGGCCAACGTCCTGACTTTC
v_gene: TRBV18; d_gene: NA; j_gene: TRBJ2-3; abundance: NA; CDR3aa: CASSPPLLDTQYF; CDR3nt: TGTGCCAGCTCACCCCCGCTTCTAGATACGCAGTATTTT
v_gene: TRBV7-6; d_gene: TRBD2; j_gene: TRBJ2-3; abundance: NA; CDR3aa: CASSLVSSGISSDTQYF; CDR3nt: TGTGCCAGCAGCTTAGTCTCTAGCGGGATATCGTCAGATACGCAGTATTTT
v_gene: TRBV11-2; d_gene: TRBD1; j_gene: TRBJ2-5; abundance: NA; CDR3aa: CASSLGQGGETQYF; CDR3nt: TGTGCCAGCAGCTTAGGACAGGGTGGGGAGACCCAGTACTTC
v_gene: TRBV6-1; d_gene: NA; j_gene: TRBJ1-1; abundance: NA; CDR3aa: CASSELRATEAFF; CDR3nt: TGTGCCAGCAGTGAACTGCGGGCCACTGAAGCTTTCTTT
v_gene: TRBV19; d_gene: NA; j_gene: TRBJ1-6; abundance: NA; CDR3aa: CASSRTLTPEPLHF; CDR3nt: TGTGCCAGTAGCCGGACTTTAACCCCGGAACCCCTCCACTTT
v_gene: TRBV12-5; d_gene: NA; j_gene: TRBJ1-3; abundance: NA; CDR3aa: CASGFPMGISSGNTIYF; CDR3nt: TGTGCTAGTGGTTTCCCAATGGGGATCAGCTCTGGAAACACCATATATTTT
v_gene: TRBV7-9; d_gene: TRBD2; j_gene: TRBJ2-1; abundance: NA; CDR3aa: CASSHGLAGGSSYNEQFF; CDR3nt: TGTGCCAGCAGCCACGGACTAGCGGGAGGCAGCTCCTACAATGAGCAGTTCTTC
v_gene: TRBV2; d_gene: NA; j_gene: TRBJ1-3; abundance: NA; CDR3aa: CASSLGGSSGNTIYF; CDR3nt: TGTGCCAGCAGCCTGGGGGGAAGCTCTGGAAACACCATATATTTT
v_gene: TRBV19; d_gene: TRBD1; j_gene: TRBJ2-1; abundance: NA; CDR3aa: CASSIWAGGSYNEQFF; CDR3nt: TGTGCCAGTAGTATCTGGGCAGGGGGCTCCTACAATGAGCAGTTCTTC
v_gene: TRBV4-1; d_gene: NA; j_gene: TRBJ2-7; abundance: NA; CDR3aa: CASSEGEGDYEQYF; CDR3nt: TGCGCCAGCAGCGAAGGAGAAGGAGATTACGAGCAGTACTTC
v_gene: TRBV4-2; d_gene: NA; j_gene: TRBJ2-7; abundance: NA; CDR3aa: CASSHELAGFSYEQYF; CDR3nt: TGTGCCAGCAGCCATGAACTGGCGGGATTCTCCTACGAGCAGTACTTC
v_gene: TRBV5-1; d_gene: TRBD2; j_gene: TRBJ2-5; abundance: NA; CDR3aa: CASSFVGRGGAPSETQYF; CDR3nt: TGCGCCAGCAGTTTCGTAGGGCGGGGGGGGGCCCCCAGCGAGACCCAGTACTTC
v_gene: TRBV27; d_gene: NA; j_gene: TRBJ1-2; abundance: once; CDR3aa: CASSSPSRSRGKDGYTF; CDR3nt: TGTGCCAGCAGTTCCCCCTCCCGGTCCCGGGGGAAAGATGGCTACACCTTC
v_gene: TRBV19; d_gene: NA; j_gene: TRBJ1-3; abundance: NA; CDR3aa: CASQARPPGNTIYF; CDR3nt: TGTGCCTCCCAGGCCCGACCCCCTGGAAACACCATATATTTT
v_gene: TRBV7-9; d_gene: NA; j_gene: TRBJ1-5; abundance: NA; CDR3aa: CASSLTPRGGSQPQHF; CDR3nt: TGTGCCAGCAGCTTAACCCCCAGGGGAGGTAGTCAGCCCCAGCATTTT
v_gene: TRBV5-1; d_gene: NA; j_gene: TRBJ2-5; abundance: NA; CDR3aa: CASSLYQETQYF; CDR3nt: TGCGCCAGCAGCTTGTATCAAGAGACCCAGTACTTC
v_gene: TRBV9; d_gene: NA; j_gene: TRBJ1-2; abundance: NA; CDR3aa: CASSVGAGREYGYTF; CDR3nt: TGTGCCAGCAGCGTAGGGGCGGGCAGGGAGTATGGCTACACCTTC
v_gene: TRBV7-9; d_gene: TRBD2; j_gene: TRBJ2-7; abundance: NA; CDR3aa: CASSQIPSGGYEQYF; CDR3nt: TGTGCCAGCAGCCAAATCCCAAGCGGGGGTTACGAGCAGTACTTC
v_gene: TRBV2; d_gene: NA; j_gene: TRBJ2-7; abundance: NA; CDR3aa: CASSETPAAYEQYF; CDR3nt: TGTGCCAGCAGTGAAACTCCCGCGGCCTACGAGCAGTACTTC
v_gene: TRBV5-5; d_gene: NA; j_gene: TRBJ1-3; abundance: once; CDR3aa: CASSLPLAGNTIYF; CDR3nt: TGTGCCAGCAGCCTCCCTCTGGCCGGAAACACCATATATTTT
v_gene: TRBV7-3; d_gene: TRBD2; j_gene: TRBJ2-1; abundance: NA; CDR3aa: CASSFGLAGNEQFF; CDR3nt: TGTGCCAGCAGCTTCGGGCTAGCGGGTAATGAGCAGTTCTTC
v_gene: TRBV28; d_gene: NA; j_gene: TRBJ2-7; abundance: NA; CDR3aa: CASSLNPGGRGEQYF; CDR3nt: TGTGCCAGCAGTCTAAATCCGGGCGGCCGAGGCGAGCAGTACTTC